This T cell receptor beta chain was profiled in a study of control samples from healthy donors and cancer patients. The CDR3 extends over 15 amino acids. V shed 0 bases and J shed 0 bases, with 7 bases lying between them. Germline V gives CDR1 SGHRS, CDR2 YFSETQ. Assay: immunoSEQ multiplex PCR; the TCRdb copy retains only in-frame clones and omits some. Seen in this sample are approximately 190,000 clones; the ten most common clones hold more than 2%. What was sequenced was blood. The chain carries TRBV5-1 and TRBJ1-3; D uncertain. The origin of this receptor is a woman in her thirties in good health. This chain's CDR3 is CASSLGGFSGNTIYF. In DNA form, the CDR3 reads TGCGCCAGCAGCTTGGGGGGTTTCTCTGGAAACACCATATATTTT.